A single sample gave rise to the 4 T cell receptor beta chains below, sequenced in a study of identical twins. One entry per CDR3 protein results from TCRdb running MiXCR on the 5' RACE reads. The sample contains a few hundred thousand distinct CDR3 sequences, 14% of which appear only once. These data are also associated with another study on yellow fever vaccine responses in identical twins.

Sequenced sample: CD4+ T cells sorted from blood. The receptors derive from a young woman in good health.

This clonotype was recorded many times. The J gene is TRBJ1-1, the V gene TRBV2, with D hard to call. This CDR3 is built from 13 residues. With 1 base removed from V and 3 bases from J, the gap between germline ends came to 6 bases. CDR1 is SNHLY, CDR2 FYNNEI, per germline. The CDR3 DNA is TGTGCCAGCAGTGAAGTCCTGGACACTGAAGCTTTCTTT. This codes for CASSEVLDTEAFF.

The rearrangement uses TRBV7-9 and TRBJ2-1; 8 bases are a match to TRBD2. Germline-derived CDR1 and CDR2 are SEHNR and FQNEAQ (reference sequence). Trimming cost V 4 bases and J 8 bases; bases outside gene matches: 10. The CDR3 loop spans 15 amino acids. CDR3 in amino acids: CASSSGTSSSDEQFF. The DNA for the CDR3 is TGTGCCAGCAGCTCCGGGACTAGTTCCTCGGATGAGCAGTTCTTC.

This clonotype was picked up a small number of times. The chain couples TRBV6-5 to TRBJ1-4, with 7 bases identical to TRBD1. This CDR3 is built from 17 residues. The germline V gene encodes CDR1 MNHEY and CDR2 SVGAGI. Trimming at V came to 4 bases and at J to 4 bases, leaving 12 bases not matched to a gene. The CDR3 protein is CASSSPAYRGLNEKLFF. CDR3 DNA: TGTGCCAGCAGTTCGCCCGCTTACAGGGGCCTTAATGAAAAACTGTTTTTT.

The chain joins TRBV28 to TRBJ2-5; D possibly corresponds to TRBD1 (6 bases). The germline CDR1 and CDR2 sequences are MDHEN and SYDVKM. The V and J ends lost 8 bases and 10 bases respectively, with 8 bases between them. CDR3 length equals 9 residues. DNA of the CDR3: TGTGCCAGCGGACAGAACCAGTACTTC. Translation: CASGQNQYF.